The rows below give T cell receptor beta chains drawn from one sample of a study of early T cells in non-severe SARS-CoV-2 infection. TCRdb called the 5' RACE reads again in MiXCR, with one record for every CDR3 protein. The sample records roughly 64,000 distinct CDR3 sequences, about 11% being singletons. The specimen was whole blood, collected at baseline. Every receptor here comes from an adult who was a healthcare worker with PCR-confirmed SARS-CoV-2 infection or an uninfected control (not recorded which). CDR3s include the opening cysteine and the closing phenylalanine or tryptophan. Fields, in order: clone size, D gene, J gene, V gene, CDR3 protein, CDR3 DNA. D genes are given only for firm matches. Size tells how often a clone was seen (once, few, many) or the class of an expanded clone, and some rows leave it out.

few	-	TRBJ1-2	TRBV19	CASSTQTGRTGTYGYTF	TGTGCCAGTAGTACTCAGACCGGCCGTACCGGGACCTATGGCTACACCTTC
-	-	TRBJ1-6	TRBV4-3	CASSQEVGRGSSPLHF	TGCGCCAGCAGCCAAGAGGTCGGGCGCGGTAGTTCACCCCTCCACTTT
few	-	TRBJ1-2	TRBV6-1	CASSADSNYGYTF	TGTGCCAGCAGCGCCGACAGTAACTATGGCTACACCTTC
few	TRBD2	TRBJ2-3	TRBV9	CASSDGTSADTQYF	TGTGCCAGCAGCGACGGGACTAGCGCGGATACGCAGTATTTT
-	-	TRBJ2-7	TRBV5-8	CASSLGKLGYEQYF	TGTGCCAGCAGCTTAGGCAAGTTGGGATACGAGCAGTACTTC
-	-	TRBJ2-1	TRBV5-5	CASSLDGATYNEQFF	TGTGCCAGCAGCTTGGACGGGGCCACCTACAATGAGCAGTTCTTC
-	-	TRBJ1-2	TRBV6-5	CASSYGTGGAEGYTF	TGTGCCAGCAGTTACGGGACGGGGGGCGCGGAAGGCTACACCTTC
few	-	TRBJ1-3	TRBV20-1	CSARDLARGKGNTIYF	TGCAGTGCTAGAGATCTCGCCAGGGGAAAAGGAAACACCATATATTTT
few	-	TRBJ1-6	TRBV28	CASSLYRDNSPLHF	TGTGCCAGCAGTTTATACAGGGATAATTCACCCCTCCACTTT
few	-	TRBJ1-2	TRBV5-1	CASTEGSGKNYGYTF	TGCGCCAGCACCGAAGGGTCAGGGAAAAACTATGGCTACACCTTC
few	-	TRBJ2-5	TRBV20-1	CSAFGTSQETQYF	TGCAGTGCTTTCGGGACTTCCCAAGAGACCCAGTACTTC
few	TRBD2	TRBJ2-3	TRBV19	CASRSGGFTDTQYF	TGTGCCAGTAGAAGCGGGGGCTTCACAGATACGCAGTATTTT
few	-	TRBJ1-1	TRBV11-2	CASSLQGPSGTEAFF	TGTGCCAGCAGCCTACAGGGCCCCTCGGGGACTGAAGCTTTCTTT
-	TRBD1	TRBJ2-7	TRBV7-6	CASSLAAAGGSYEQYF	TGTGCCAGCAGCTTAGCCGCGGCAGGGGGATCCTACGAGCAGTACTTC
few	TRBD2	TRBJ2-1	TRBV5-1	CASSLKAGGPYNEQFF	TGCGCCAGCAGCTTGAAGGCGGGGGGGCCTTACAATGAGCAGTTCTTC
few	-	TRBJ2-7	TRBV3-2	CASSQNQGALYEQYF	TGTGCCAGCAGCCAAAACCAGGGGGCCCTCTACGAGCAGTACTTC
few	-	TRBJ2-5	TRBV12-3/TRBV12-4	CASSSGRETQYF	TGTGCCAGCAGTTCGGGGAGAGAGACCCAGTACTTC
many	-	TRBJ2-4	TRBV4-1	CASSRSLAKNIQYF	TGCGCCAGCAGCCGCAGCCTAGCCAAAAACATTCAGTACTTC
-	-	TRBJ2-5	TRBV20-1	CSARGGTRQETQYF	TGCAGTGCTAGAGGCGGGACCCGACAAGAGACCCAGTACTTC
-	-	TRBJ1-2	TRBV6-1	CASSGRGHPGANYGYTF	TGTGCCAGCAGTGGCCGGGGACACCCGGGGGCTAACTATGGCTACACCTTC
few	-	TRBJ2-1	TRBV6-6	CASSYGRGATNEQFF	TGTGCCAGCAGTTACGGCAGGGGGGCGACCAATGAGCAGTTCTTC
few	TRBD1	TRBJ1-6	TRBV7-2	CASSTPGQNSPLHF	TGTGCCAGCAGCACGCCGGGACAGAATTCACCCCTCCACTTT
few	-	TRBJ2-4	TRBV6-5	CASSSPGGAKNIQYF	TGTGCCAGCAGCTCACCCGGGGGAGCCAAAAACATTCAGTACTTC
-	-	TRBJ1-1	TRBV18	CASSPGGRRTEAFF	TGTGCCAGCTCACCAGGGGGCAGGAGGACTGAAGCTTTCTTT
few	-	TRBJ2-2	TRBV2	CASSQQGNTGELFF	TGTGCCAGCAGTCAACAGGGGAACACCGGGGAGCTGTTTTTT
few	TRBD2	TRBJ2-7	TRBV7-6	CASSPERGAAYEQYF	TGTGCCAGCAGCCCCGAGCGGGGGGCCGCCTACGAGCAGTACTTC
few	-	TRBJ2-2	TRBV7-3	CASSSTGHPNTGELFF	TGTGCCAGCAGCTCCACAGGTCACCCTAACACCGGGGAGCTGTTTTTT
-	-	TRBJ2-3	TRBV5-6	CASSPKTGEGTQYF	TGTGCCAGCAGCCCGAAGACAGGGGAGGGAACGCAGTATTTT
few	-	TRBJ1-2	TRBV19	CATLSPFYGYTF	TGTGCCACCCTCAGCCCCTTTTATGGCTACACCTTC
-	-	TRBJ2-4	TRBV20-1	CSARDLVAKNIQYF	TGCAGTGCTAGAGATCTGGTGGCCAAAAACATTCAGTACTTC
few	-	TRBJ2-5	TRBV9	CASSPHSQETQYF	TGTGCCAGCAGCCCCCACAGTCAAGAGACCCAGTACTTC
-	-	TRBJ1-1	TRBV11-2	CASSPPPKAIYTEAFF	TGTGCCAGCAGCCCTCCCCCCAAAGCCATATACACTGAAGCTTTCTTT
few	TRBD1	TRBJ1-2	TRBV7-9	CASRGGLGSYGYTF	TGTGCCAGCAGAGGGGGCCTCGGGAGTTATGGCTACACCTTC
-	TRBD1	TRBJ2-1	TRBV7-9	CASSSDRDNEQFF	TGTGCCAGCAGCTCGGACAGGGACAATGAGCAGTTCTTC
-	TRBD1	TRBJ2-7	TRBV27	CASMRDRGEQYF	TGTGCCAGCATGCGTGACAGGGGCGAGCAGTACTTC
few	-	TRBJ1-1	TRBV5-1	CASNNPGGGSNTEAFF	TGCGCCAGCAACAACCCCGGGGGGGGCTCTAACACTGAAGCTTTCTTT
few	TRBD1	TRBJ1-6	TRBV6-6	CASSPPGQAVYNSPLHF	TGTGCCAGCAGCCCCCCGGGACAGGCGGTTTATAATTCACCCCTCCACTTT
many	-	TRBJ2-3	TRBV11-3	CASSLSTATDTQYF	TGTGCCAGCAGCTTATCGACCGCCACAGATACGCAGTATTTT
few	-	TRBJ1-2	TRBV6-5	CASRALPDDYGYTF	TGTGCCAGCAGGGCCCTTCCGGACGACTATGGCTACACCTTC
-	-	TRBJ1-2	TRBV7-3	CASSTKAGNPYTF	TGTGCCAGCAGCACGAAGGCAGGCAATCCCTACACCTTC
-	-	TRBJ1-2	TRBV5-4	CASSLKGQSYGYTF	TGTGCCAGCAGCTTGAAAGGACAAAGCTATGGCTACACCTTC
medium-sized	-	TRBJ2-1	TRBV24-1	CATSDSGLPYNEQFF	TGTGCCACCAGTGATTCTGGCCTCCCCTACAATGAGCAGTTCTTC
few	TRBD2	TRBJ2-1	TRBV19	CASSLSGGLAGSIHNEQFF	TGTGCCAGTAGTTTGAGTGGGGGACTAGCGGGGTCCATACACAATGAGCAGTTCTTC
many	-	TRBJ1-1	TRBV30	CAWSARVNTEAFF	TGTGCCTGGAGTGCCCGGGTGAACACTGAAGCTTTCTTT
-	-	TRBJ1-3	TRBV20-1	CSARRQRPGNTIYF	TGCAGTGCTAGAAGGCAGAGGCCTGGAAACACCATATATTTT
few	-	TRBJ1-4	TRBV6-1	CASSEDHLLEKLFF	TGTGCCAGCAGTGAGGACCACCTCCTTGAAAAACTGTTTTTT
many	TRBD1	TRBJ2-3	TRBV11-3	CASSSSGGAGRDTQYF	TGTGCCAGCAGCTCATCAGGGGGCGCGGGGAGAGATACGCAGTATTTT
many	-	TRBJ1-6	TRBV7-2	CASSIRTVYNSPLHF	TGTGCCAGCAGCATAAGGACAGTATATAATTCACCCCTCCACTTT
few	-	TRBJ2-7	TRBV11-2	CASSRGRTLGGEQYF	TGTGCCAGCAGCCGTGGGAGGACTCTCGGGGGCGAGCAGTACTTC
many	TRBD1	TRBJ1-1	TRBV12-3/TRBV12-4	CASGQGGTEAFF	TGTGCCAGCGGACAGGGAGGGACTGAAGCTTTCTTT
many	-	TRBJ1-5	TRBV6-1	CASSESWTQNQPQHF	TGTGCCAGCAGTGAAAGTTGGACCCAGAATCAGCCCCAGCATTTT
-	-	TRBJ2-7	TRBV4-1	CASSHLAKSPEQYF	TGCGCCAGCAGCCACCTAGCAAAATCTCCCGAGCAGTACTTC
-	TRBD2	TRBJ2-3	TRBV7-9	CASIPALAGATDTQYF	TGTGCCAGCATCCCGGCCCTAGCGGGGGCCACAGATACGCAGTATTTT
few	-	TRBJ2-1	TRBV7-6	CASSLEGGNEQFF	TGTGCCAGCAGCTTAGAAGGGGGCAATGAGCAGTTCTTC
-	-	TRBJ1-1	TRBV3-1	CASRGKGYTEAFF	TGTGCCAGCAGGGGTAAAGGGTACACTGAAGCTTTCTTT
few	TRBD2	TRBJ2-5	TRBV20-1	CSARDPETSGITQETQYF	TGCAGTGCTAGAGATCCCGAGACTAGCGGCATAACACAAGAGACCCAGTACTTC
many	-	TRBJ2-7	TRBV18	CASSQTEGREQYF	TGTGCCAGCTCACAAACCGAAGGGCGCGAGCAGTACTTC
many	-	TRBJ2-1	TRBV20-1	CSARGTNSLNEQFF	TGCAGTGCTCGCGGGACCAACTCCTTAAATGAGCAGTTCTTC
few	-	TRBJ2-7	TRBV3-1	CASSQALLATTHEQYF	TGTGCCAGCAGCCAAGCCCTGTTAGCGACCACCCACGAGCAGTACTTC